Shown below are 10 T cell receptor beta chains from a single sample sequenced in a study of CD8 T cells in Susac syndrome. The RNA input was about 0.5 to 1 ug, and it was reverse transcribed with random hexamers. One entry per CDR3 protein results from TCRdb running MiXCR on the immunoSEQ multiplex PCR reads. This sample has 150,000 to 200,000 distinct CDR3 sequences, with around 95% found just once. The sample comprised CD4+ T cells from PBMCs. Receptors originate from a human donor in good health.

This chain links TRBV7-9 with TRBJ1-1; 7 positions match TRBD1. CDR1 is SEHNR and CDR2 is FQNEAQ in the germline V gene (reference sequence). V was pared by 5 bases and J by 2 bases, with 5 bases of the junction left unmatched. This CDR3 spans 14 amino acids. The CDR3 DNA follows: TGTGCCAGCAGCCGGGACAGCGGCAACACTGAAGCTTTCTTT. Translated, it gives CASSRDSGNTEAFF.

V is TRBV12-3 or TRBV12-4 and J is TRBJ2-7, with D possibly being TRBD1 or TRBD2 (5 bases each). V lost 3 bases, J lost 5 bases, and 14 bases lay in between. This CDR3 is built from 14 residues. This CDR3 reads CASSLSRGDHEQYF. For the CDR3, the DNA is TGTGCCAGCAGTTTGTCACGTGGGGACCACGAGCAGTACTTC.

The chain has TRBV29-1 and TRBJ2-6; D is uncertain. This CDR3 is built from 13 residues. The germline V gene has CDR1 SQVTM and CDR2 ANQGSEA. CDR3 loop: CNVGRAGANVLTF. CDR3 coding DNA: TGCAACGTCGGCCGCGCTGGGGCCAACGTCCTGACTTTC.

The CDR3 sequence: CASSAGISTDTQYF. The CDR3, as DNA: TGTGCCAGCAGTGCGGGGATCAGCACAGATACGCAGTATTTT. This chain connects TRBV2 to TRBJ2-3, with D maybe TRBD2 (5 bases). From germline, CDR1 is SNHLY and CDR2 FYNNEI. Deletions cut 4 bases from V and 0 bases from J, with 8 bases between. The CDR3 runs to 14 residues.

V gene TRBV18 combines with J gene TRBJ2-7; possible D gene TRBD1, 5 bases. The ends were cut back, 4 bases at V and 6 bases at J, with 13 bases in the middle. The germline gives CDR1 KGHSH, CDR2 LQKENI. The CDR3 contains 13 residues. CDR3 amino acids: CASSRQGPGEQYF. The CDR3, as DNA: TGTGCCAGCTCACGGCAGGGCCCGGGCGAGCAGTACTTC. The variable domain in full, completed from reference TRBV18 and TRBJ2-7, reads NAGVMQNPRHLVRRRGQEARLRCSPMKGHSHVYWYRQLPEEGLKFMVYLQKENIIDESGMPKERFSAEFPKEGPSILRIQQVVRGDSAAYFCASSRQGPGEQYFGPGTRLTVT.

The table lists this clonotype with a count of one. CDR3 coding DNA: TGTGCCAGCTCACTATGGCAGGGGGAAACTTACGAGCAGTACTTC. Translation: CASSLWQGETYEQYF. The chain uses TRBV18 and TRBJ2-7, with 7 nucleotides matching TRBD1. Trimming cost V 4 bases and J 4 bases; bases outside gene matches: 10. Germline lookup yields CDR1 KGHSH and CDR2 LQKENI. The CDR3 consists of 15 residues.

The chain is built from TRBV23-1 and TRBJ1-3, with D uncertain. TRBV23-1 falls under the ORF class, with uncertain function. CDR3 length: 12 residues. Trimming took off 4 bases at V and 7 bases at J, with 8 bases between the two ends. Here the CDR3 reads CASSRWANTIYF. The CDR3 region has the DNA TGCGCCAGCAGTCGTTGGGCGAACACCATATATTTT.

The chain combines TRBV18 with TRBJ2-5; TRBD2 matches 7 bases. The CDR3 has 14 amino acids. V shed 6 bases, J shed 4 bases, and the junction held 8 bases outside the gene matches. CDR1 and CDR2 from the germline V gene are KGHSH and LQKENI. The DNA of the CDR3 is TGTGCCAGCTCCCCGCGGGGGTCAGGAGAGACCCAGTACTTC. This encodes CASSPRGSGETQYF.

In DNA form, the CDR3 reads TGTGCCATTAGCGACAGGGGGATCACTGAAGCTTTCTTT. Protein: CAISDRGITEAFF. The gene calls are TRBV10-3 and TRBJ1-1, with 9 bases that match TRBD1. The CDR3 is 13 amino acids. CDR1 ENHRY and CDR2 SYGVKD come from the germline V gene. V shed 9 bases, J shed 4 bases, and the junction held 6 bases outside the gene matches.

V gene TRBV9 combines with J gene TRBJ2-7; 10 bases map to TRBD1. The junction had 11 bases not matched to a gene; V was cut back by 2 bases and J by 3 bases. This CDR3 region has 17 residues. CDR1 and CDR2 (germline): SGDLS, YYNGEE. CDR3 residues: CASSVGQGGTKVYEQYF. CDR3 nucleotides: TGTGCCAGCAGCGTTGGACAGGGGGGGACCAAAGTCTACGAGCAGTACTTC.